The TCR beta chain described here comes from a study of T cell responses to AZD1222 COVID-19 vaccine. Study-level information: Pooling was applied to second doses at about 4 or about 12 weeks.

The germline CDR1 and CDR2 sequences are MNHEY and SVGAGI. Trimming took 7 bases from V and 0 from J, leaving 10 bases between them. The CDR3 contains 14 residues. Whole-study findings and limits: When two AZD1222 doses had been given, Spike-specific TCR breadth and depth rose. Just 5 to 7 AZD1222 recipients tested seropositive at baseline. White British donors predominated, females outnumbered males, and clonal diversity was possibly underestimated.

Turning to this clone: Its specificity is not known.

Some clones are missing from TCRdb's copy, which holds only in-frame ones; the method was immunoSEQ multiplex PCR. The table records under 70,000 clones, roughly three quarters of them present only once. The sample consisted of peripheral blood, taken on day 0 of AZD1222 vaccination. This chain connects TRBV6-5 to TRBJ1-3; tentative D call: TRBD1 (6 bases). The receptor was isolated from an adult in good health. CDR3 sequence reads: CASITGLSGNTIYF. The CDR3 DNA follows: TGTGCCAGCATTACAGGGCTCTCTGGAAACACCATATATTTT.